This T cell receptor (beta chain) was captured by sequencing in a study of T-cell reconstitution after alpha-beta-depleted transplantation in children. TCRbeta library construction was performed incorporating unique molecular identifiers. A single record per CDR3 protein comes from TCRdb applying MiXCR to the PCR reads. The table records about 200,000 distinct CDR3 sequences, approximately 7% of them present only once. Trimming at V came to 6 bases and at J to 10 bases, leaving 6 bases not matched to a gene. The CDR3 runs to 12 residues. Study results and limitations: Some patients' high day-60 TCRbeta diversity was traced to surviving recipient T cells and thymic progenitors. Several hundred rapidly expanded clones from non-depleted graft cells reportedly supplied alpha-beta T cells about two months post-transplant. T-cell numbers and diversity, one year after transplant, stemmed largely from T cells that were newly produced.

This clonotype has ten or more counts. The target antigen is unknown. Sequences were derived from PBMCs, sampled before TCRalphabeta/CD19-depleted stem cell transplant. The clonotype originates from a boy aged 2 to 9 with acute lymphoblastic leukemia, due to receive a stem cell transplant. The rearrangement links TRBV12-3 or TRBV12-4 to TRBJ2-1, with TRBD2 matching 7 bases. CDR3 in amino acids: CASSRTSDEQFF. CDR3 nucleotide sequence: TGTGCCAGCAGCCGAACTAGCGACGAGCAGTTCTTC.